Each of the 25 T cell receptor beta chains below was sequenced from the same sample in a study of response to subunit inactivated influenza vaccine. TCRdb re-called the RT-PCR reads with MiXCR, one entry per CDR3 protein. Of about 650,000 distinct CDR3 sequences detected, about 15% appear once; the ten largest clones hold approximately 7.6%. The specimen comprised PBMCs from blood, sampled roughly 15 days before vaccination. The source is a man aged 45-65 years who received an inactivated influenza vaccine.

This clonotype was seen a handful of times. The chain uses TRBV10-2 and TRBJ2-1, with D unresolved. V lost 6 bases to trimming and J lost 2 bases, with 8 bases between them. The CDR3 has 13 residues. The germline CDR1 and CDR2 sequences are WSHSY and SAAADI. The CDR3 DNA follows: TGCGCCAGCAGCCCCGCAACCTACAATGAGCAGTTCTTC. This gives the protein CASSPATYNEQFF.

This clonotype was counted a few times. The chain has TRBV20-1 and TRBJ2-5, with D possibly being TRBD2 (6 bases). Germline lookup yields CDR1 DFQATT and CDR2 SNEGSKA (reference sequence). With 1 base removed from V and 2 bases from J, the gap between germline ends came to 14 bases. The CDR3 has 15 residues. CDR3 amino acids: CSARGLASTQETQYF. The CDR3 DNA sequence: TGCAGTGCTAGAGGGCTAGCGTCAACTCAAGAGACCCAGTACTTC.

A few counts support this clonotype. This rearrangement joins TRBV4-2 to TRBJ2-5; 13 bases fit TRBD2. V lost 2 bases and J lost 2; bases outside the gene matches: 2. This CDR3 region has 16 residues. CDR1 LGHNA and CDR2 YNFKEQ come from the germline V gene. The CDR3: CASSQLGLAGQETQYF. For the CDR3, the DNA is TGTGCCAGCAGCCAACTGGGACTAGCGGGACAAGAGACCCAGTACTTC.

CDR3 coding DNA: TGTGCCAGCAGCCAAGGGGGAATCGGCAATCAGCCCCAGCATTTT. This sequence encodes CASSQGGIGNQPQHF. The chain employs TRBV3-1 and TRBJ1-5; unclear D gene. The CDR3 loop spans 15 amino acids. V lost 1 base, J lost 2 bases, and 9 bases lay in between. CDR1 and CDR2 from the germline V gene are LGHDT and YNNKEL (reference sequence).

This clonotype turned up a few times. DNA of the CDR3: TGTGCCAACCTTTTGACGGGGACTCGGGAGCTGTTTTTT. Translating it yields CANLLTGTRELFF. This chain links TRBV12-3 or TRBV12-4 with TRBJ2-2; tentative D call: TRBD2 (6 bases). The CDR3 is 13 amino acids. Trimming removed 10 bases at V and 9 bases at J, with 18 bases between.

V gene TRBV7-9 combines with J gene TRBJ1-1, with TRBD1 matching 9 bases. The ends lost 1 base at V and 9 bases at J; junction bases unmatched: 9. The germline gives CDR1 SEHNR, CDR2 FQNEAQ (reference sequence). The CDR3 spans 15 residues. CDR3 coding DNA: TGTGCCAGCAGCTTAGTCACAGGGGGCGAGGGCAAAGCTTTCTTT. The encoded protein is CASSLVTGGEGKAFF.

CDR3 region: CASSQGETYEQYF. CDR3 nucleotide sequence: TGTGCCAGCTCGCAAGGAGAGACCTACGAGCAGTACTTC. The V call is TRBV18, the J call TRBJ2-7; no clear D gene. Trimming left V 6 bases short and J 2 bases short, with 11 bases between. The germline V gene has CDR1 KGHSH and CDR2 LQKENI. The CDR3 has 13 amino acids.

The chain employs TRBV28 and TRBJ2-2, with a weak D call TRBD1 (5 bases). This CDR3 contains 16 residues. Per germline, CDR1 MDHEN and CDR2 SYDVKM. Trimming stripped 7 bases from V and 1 base from J, with 16 bases between. CDR3 loop: CASKGADRLNTGELFF. In DNA, the CDR3 is TGTGCCAGCAAAGGGGCTGACAGATTGAACACCGGGGAGCTGTTTTTT.

This clonotype appeared a few times. This chain links TRBV10-3 with TRBJ2-3; tentatively, D is TRBD1 or TRBD2 (5 bases each). V was pared by 6 bases and J by 4 bases, with 11 bases between. Germline-derived CDR1 and CDR2 are ENHRY and SYGVKD. The CDR3 covers 13 residues. In nucleotides, the CDR3 is TGTGCCATCAGAGGACGGGGCCCAGATACGCAGTATTTT. Protein sequence: CAIRGRGPDTQYF.

The rearrangement links TRBV28 to TRBJ2-1; 8 nucleotides agree with TRBD2. Per the germline V gene, CDR1 is MDHEN and CDR2 is SYDVKM. V shed 7 bases, J shed 7 bases, and the junction held 12 bases outside the gene matches. CDR3 size: 15 residues. The CDR3 region has the DNA TGTGCCAGCACCGTCGGGGGGGGAGTCGGGAATGAGCAGTTCTTC. Its translation is CASTVGGGVGNEQFF.

This clonotype came up a few times. The V gene is TRBV18, the J gene TRBJ1-4, with TRBD1 matching over 9 bases. This CDR3 spans 17 amino acids. V lost 4 bases, J lost 5 bases, and 11 bases stayed unmatched. Germline CDR1 reads KGHSH; CDR2 reads LQKENI. The CDR3 spells CASSLASPGTGNEKLFF. CDR3 DNA sequence: TGTGCCAGCTCACTGGCCTCCCCCGGGACAGGGAATGAAAAACTGTTTTTT.

This clonotype turned up a few times. The chain uses TRBV5-1 and TRBJ1-6; 8 positions match TRBD1. V lost 4 bases to trimming and J lost 8 bases; unmatched junction nucleotides: 11. The CDR3 length is 16 residues. Germline-derived CDR1 and CDR2 are SGHRS and YFSETQ. Here the CDR3 DNA reads TGCGCCAGCAGCGTCGGACAGGGCCTCGGAGATTCACCCCTCCACTTT. Protein product: CASSVGQGLGDSPLHF.

The rearrangement uses TRBV28 and TRBJ2-5; D call uncertain. Germline V gene data show CDR1 as MDHEN and CDR2 as SYDVKM. The V end lost 8 bases, the J end lost 5 bases, and 12 bases lay between the germline ends. CDR3 length: 12 amino acids. Here the CDR3 reads CASGGFRETQYF. In DNA, the CDR3 is TGTGCCAGCGGTGGGTTTCGGGAGACCCAGTACTTC.

The CDR3 nucleotides read TGTGCCAGCAGTGAATTAGGCAGGGGCGCTGGAAACACCATATATTTT. Translated, it gives CASSELGRGAGNTIYF. The V call is TRBV25-1, the J call TRBJ1-3, with TRBD1 as a possible D gene (6 bases). The CDR3 is 16 amino acids. The germline V gene has CDR1 MGHDK and CDR2 SYGVNS. V dropped 1 base and J dropped 2 bases, with 12 bases sitting between them.

This clonotype showed up just a few times. The chain carries TRBV12-3 or TRBV12-4 and TRBJ2-2, with a tentative D call TRBD2 (5 bases). The CDR3 has 14 amino acids. The V gene lost 2 bases and the J gene lost 4 bases, with 8 bases spanning the gap. CDR3 sequence reads: CASSLSLATGELFF. CDR3 coding DNA: TGTGCCAGCAGTTTAAGTCTAGCCACCGGGGAGCTGTTTTTT.

This clonotype was detected a few times. The V gene is TRBV2, the J gene TRBJ2-2; D gene unclear. CDR1 SNHLY and CDR2 FYNNEI come from the germline V gene. This CDR3 comprises 17 residues. Trimming pared 4 bases from V and 4 bases from J, leaving 19 bases between. The CDR3 coding sequence is TGTGCCAGCAGTGGTGATGAGAGAATCCGGGCCACCGGGGAGCTGTTTTTT. Encoded protein: CASSGDERIRATGELFF.

There are many counts of this clonotype. The V call is TRBV27, the J call TRBJ1-5, with D uncertain. This CDR3 has 14 amino acids. CDR1 and CDR2 (germline): MNHEY, SMNVEV (reference sequence). V was pared by 3 bases and J by 3 bases, with 9 bases between. Here the CDR3 DNA reads TGTGCCAGCAGTTTTTTGGGCCTCAATCAGCCCCAGCATTTT. Amino acids: CASSFLGLNQPQHF.

This clonotype appeared a few times. The CDR3 DNA reads TGTGCCAGCAGGCCAAGCGGGGGCGGAGAGACCCAGTACTTC. Protein product: CASRPSGGGETQYF. The V gene is TRBV6-2 or TRBV6-3, the J gene TRBJ2-5; 8 bases fit TRBD2. Looked up from germline, CDR1 is MNHEY and CDR2 is SVGEGT. The CDR3 length is 14 residues. V lost 6 bases, J lost 4 bases, and 7 bases stayed unmatched.

The rearrangement uses TRBV6-1 and TRBJ2-7, with 12 bases that match TRBD2. Germline V CDR1 and CDR2: MNHNS, SASEGT. V lost 6 bases and J lost 6; bases outside the gene matches: 6. The CDR3 is made up of 14 amino acids. CDR3 in amino acids: CASRTSGRSPEQYF. For the CDR3, the DNA is TGTGCCAGCAGGACTAGCGGGAGATCTCCCGAGCAGTACTTC.

This clonotype was counted a few times. The genes are TRBV29-1 and TRBJ2-7; TRBD1 matches at 10 bases. CDR1 SQVTM and CDR2 ANQGSEA come from the germline V gene. The CDR3 is made up of 13 amino acids. The V gene end was trimmed by 5 bases and the J gene end by 5 bases; junction bases not matched to a gene: 6. This CDR3 is CSVHDRGRNEQYF. CDR3 nucleotides: TGCAGCGTTCATGACAGGGGGCGGAACGAGCAGTACTTC.

In its sample, this clonotype was seen a few times. The chain is built from TRBV12-3 or TRBV12-4 and TRBJ1-4; D is undetermined. The CDR3 spans 15 residues. The V gene lost 2 bases and the J gene lost 5 bases, with 12 bases spanning the gap. For the CDR3, the DNA is TGTGCCAGCAGTTTAAGGCAGGCGGGCAATGAAAAACTGTTTTTT. It translates to CASSLRQAGNEKLFF.

This clonotype came up a few times. The CDR3 here is CSAGTALYGYTF. For the CDR3, the DNA is TGCAGTGCTGGGACGGCTCTCTATGGCTACACCTTC. The rearrangement uses TRBV20-1 and TRBJ1-2, with D tentatively TRBD1 (5 bases). Trimming stripped 5 bases from V and 4 bases from J, with 11 bases between. The V gene's germline CDR1 is DFQATT and CDR2 SNEGSKA (reference sequence). This CDR3 spans 12 amino acids.

This sequence joins TRBV4-2 and TRBJ2-7; TRBD2 is a possible D gene (6 bases). V gave up 0 bases and J gave up 3 bases, with 9 bases separating them. The germline V gene encodes CDR1 LGHNA and CDR2 YNFKEQ. The CDR3 extends over 14 amino acids. Written as DNA, the CDR3 is TGTGCCAGCAGCCAAGAGGTAGCGGACTACGAGCAGTACTTC. This sequence encodes CASSQEVADYEQYF.

This clonotype was counted only a few times. The chain links TRBV7-8 to TRBJ1-1; D might be TRBD1 (6 bases). CDR1 is SGHVS, CDR2 FQNEAQ, per germline. CDR3 size: 17 residues. V gave up 2 bases and J gave up 0 bases, with 16 bases separating them. The chain's CDR3 is CASSLRGARSLNTEAFF. The CDR3 DNA reads as TGTGCCAGCAGCTTACGGGGGGCGCGAAGTCTGAACACTGAAGCTTTCTTT. The variable domain in full, with the rest retrieved from reference TRBV7-8 and TRBJ1-1, is GAGVSQSPRYKVAKRGQDVALRCDPISGHVSLFWYQQALGQGPEFLTYFQNEAQLDKSGLPSDRFFAERPEGSVSTLKIQRTQQEDSAVYLCASSLRGARSLNTEAFFGQGTRLTVV.

This clonotype has more than one count but fewer than ten. V usage is TRBV6-1 and J usage is TRBJ1-2; tentative D call: TRBD1 (5 bases). Germline CDR1 reads MNHNS; CDR2 reads SASEGT. The length of the CDR3 is 13 residues. V was clipped by 10 bases and J by 2 bases, with 14 bases between them. DNA for the CDR3: TGTGCCACGAAGCCAGGGACGAACTATGGCTACACCTTC. Amino acids: CATKPGTNYGYTF.